The 18 T cell receptor beta chains presented below share a single source sample, sequenced in a study of blood T cell repertoires in COVID-19. Libraries were prepared by immunoSEQ multiplex PCR; TCRdb keeps only in-frame clonotypes and omits some of them. The sample has roughly 140,000 clones, roughly 80% seen once. Sample: peripheral blood. The receptors were gathered from a man aged 45-65 years with active or convalescent COVID-19.

This sequence joins TRBV21-1 and TRBJ2-4; the D call in the table, TRBD1, was not verified against the DNA. TRBV21-1 constitutes a pseudogene. The CDR3 consists of 18 residues. CDR3 DNA sequence: TGTGCCAGCAGCAAATCCCTCGACAGATTCCTAGCCAAAAACATTCAGTACTTC. Protein: CASSKSLDRFLAKNIQYF.

V usage is TRBV6-5 and J usage is TRBJ2-7; the D gene is possibly TRBD2 (5 bases). The V gene's germline CDR1 is MNHEY and CDR2 SVGAGI. V was trimmed by 4 bases and J by 2 bases, leaving 9 bases between them. The CDR3 covers 13 residues. The CDR3 loop reads CASSSPGTYEQYF. CDR3 in DNA: TGTGCCAGCAGTTCACCGGGGACCTACGAGCAGTACTTC.

The J gene is TRBJ2-7, the V gene TRBV7-2; 10 positions match TRBD2. J was trimmed by 2 bases and V by 5 bases; bases with no gene match: 9. This CDR3 contains 16 residues. Germline V gene lookup returns CDR1 SGHTA and CDR2 FQGNSA. Written as DNA, the CDR3 is TGTGCCAGCAGCCCCTTGACTAGCGGGCGGCCCTACGAGCAGTACTTC. It encodes CASSPLTSGRPYEQYF. The full variable domain, with the rest looked up from reference TRBV7-2 and TRBJ2-7, is GAGVSQSPSNKVTEKGKDVELRCDPISGHTALYWYRQSLGQGLEFLIYFQGNSAPDKSGLPSDRFSAERTGGSVSTLTIQRTQQEDSAVYLCASSPLTSGRPYEQYFGPGTRLTVT.

This clone was found a few times. The V and J genes are TRBV10-3 and TRBJ2-7, with D perhaps matching TRBD2 (6 bases). This CDR3 has 12 residues. Trimming took off 9 bases at V and 4 bases at J, with 13 bases between the two ends. Germline V gene data show CDR1 as ENHRY and CDR2 as SYGVKD. The CDR3 DNA reads TGTGCCATATCCCCAGCGGGTTACGAGCAGTACTTC. Protein: CAISPAGYEQYF.

This chain links TRBV30 with TRBJ2-3, with no clear D. The CDR3 length is 14 residues. The V gene lost 3 bases and the J gene lost 2 bases, with 12 bases spanning the gap. Germline CDR1 and CDR2: GTSNPN and SVGIG (reference sequence). CDR3 sequence reads: CAWSGVWVTDTQYF. The DNA for the CDR3 is TGTGCCTGGAGCGGAGTGTGGGTCACAGATACGCAGTATTTT.

The CDR3 here is CASSGAGNTEAFF. In DNA, the CDR3 is TGTGCCAGCAGTGGGGCAGGGAACACTGAAGCTTTCTTT. The chain couples TRBV12-3 or TRBV12-4 to TRBJ1-1; a possible D gene is TRBD1 (5 bases). This CDR3 comprises 13 residues. Trimming pared 5 bases from V and 1 base from J, leaving 8 bases between.

The rearrangement links TRBV5-4 to TRBJ2-1; 10 bases fit TRBD2. Germline assignment: CDR1 SGHNT and CDR2 YYREEE (reference sequence). This CDR3 region has 13 residues. Germline trimming cut 7 bases from V and 6 bases from J; bases unmatched to any gene: 4. In DNA, the CDR3 is TGTGCCAGCTCCCGGACTAGCGGCAATGAGCAGTTCTTC. It codes for CASSRTSGNEQFF.

This chain links TRBV3-1 (or the pseudogene TRBV3-2) with TRBJ1-1, with a possible D match to TRBD1 (6 bases). The CDR3 is 14 amino acids. The V end lost 7 bases, the J end lost 5 bases, and 17 bases lay between the germline ends. Germline assignment: CDR1 LGHDT and CDR2 YNNKEL (reference sequence). CDR3 in DNA: TGTGCCAGCACCCGTGGGGGCTTAGGTACTGAAGCTTTCTTT. Its protein is CASTRGGLGTEAFF.

The rearrangement links TRBV30 to TRBJ2-5, with 8 bases lining up with TRBD1. Trimming removed 1 base from V and 5 bases from J; junction bases left unmatched: 12. The CDR3 has 16 amino acids. The germline gives CDR1 GTSNPN, CDR2 SVGIG (reference sequence). The CDR3 spells CAWSASFPGGAETQYF. The CDR3 coding sequence is TGTGCCTGGAGTGCCTCGTTTCCAGGGGGCGCGGAGACCCAGTACTTC.

This clone was picked up a small number of times. V is TRBV28 and J is TRBJ2-1; D is uncertain. The V and J ends lost 2 bases and 0 bases respectively, with 8 bases between them. In germline, CDR1 is MDHEN, CDR2 SYDVKM. The CDR3 runs 15 residues. CDR3 amino acids: CASSLPAISYNEQFF. CDR3 nucleotides: TGTGCCAGCAGTTTACCAGCGATCTCCTACAATGAGCAGTTCTTC. The entire variable domain, with the rest obtained from reference TRBV28 and TRBJ2-1, is as follows: DVKVTQSSRYLVKRTGEKVFLECVQDMDHENMFWYRQDPGLGLRLIYFSYDVKMKEKGDIPEGYSVSREKKERFSLILESASTNQTSMYLCASSLPAISYNEQFFGPGTRLTVL.

The chain joins TRBV19 to TRBJ1-4, with D hard to call. The germline V and J ends were trimmed by 7 bases and 6 bases, with 12 bases remaining between them. CDR1 LNHDA and CDR2 SQIVND come from the germline V gene (reference sequence). The CDR3 consists of 13 residues. CDR3 coding DNA: TGTGCCAGTAAGCGGCAGTCTGATGAAAAACTGTTTTTT. Translating it yields CASKRQSDEKLFF.

In this sample, this clone turned up a few times. CDR3 sequence reads: CASSSLSNQPQHF. CDR3 sequence (DNA): TGTGCCAGCAGTTCCCTTAGCAATCAGCCCCAGCATTTT. The J gene is TRBJ1-5, the V gene TRBV27; no clear D gene. The length of the CDR3 is 13 residues. Germline V lookup: CDR1 MNHEY, CDR2 SMNVEV (reference sequence). V was shortened by 4 bases and J by 0 bases, with 4 bases between the two germline ends.

The CDR3 region is CASSLFSEAGNTIYF. The CDR3 nucleotides read TGCGCCAGCAGCTTGTTTTCGGAGGCGGGAAACACCATATATTTT. This rearrangement joins TRBV5-1 to TRBJ1-3; D not resolved. V lost 1 base and J lost 4, with 12 bases in between. The CDR3 covers 15 residues. Germline V lookup: CDR1 SGHRS, CDR2 YFSETQ.

This chain links TRBV10-3 with TRBJ2-4, with D tentatively TRBD1 (6 bases). Germline CDR1 and CDR2: ENHRY and SYGVKD. CDR3 length: 14 residues. V was pared by 2 bases and J by 8 bases, with 13 bases between. The CDR3 bases are TGTGCCATCAGTGAGGTAGGGGGAATACACATTCAGTACTTC. Protein sequence: CAISEVGGIHIQYF.

V and J are TRBV27 and TRBJ1-1, with D possibly matching TRBD1 (5 bases). The germline V and J ends were trimmed by 3 bases and 4 bases, with 12 bases remaining between them. The CDR3 is made up of 14 amino acids. The germline V gene has CDR1 MNHEY and CDR2 SMNVEV (reference sequence). CDR3 protein: CASSFFGTTTEAFF. The CDR3, as DNA: TGTGCCAGCAGTTTTTTCGGGACTACCACTGAAGCTTTCTTT.

This clone was seen only once. The chain is built from TRBV28 and TRBJ2-7; tentatively, D is TRBD1 (5 bases). Trimming stripped 6 bases from V and 1 base from J, with 28 bases between. Germline CDR1 and CDR2: MDHEN and SYDVKM. The CDR3 runs to 19 residues. The CDR3 region has the DNA TGTGCCAGCAGCCTTTTATCTATAGGGAATAGGGGTTCATCCTACGAGCAGTACTTC. Residues: CASSLLSIGNRGSSYEQYF.

The count of this clone is one. This chain joins TRBV27 and TRBJ2-1, with 7 bases matching TRBD1. Trimming cost V 4 bases and J 0 bases; bases outside gene matches: 3. The CDR3 is made up of 15 amino acids. Per germline, CDR1 MNHEY and CDR2 SMNVEV (reference sequence). CDR3 loop: CASSWGQSSYNEQFF. CDR3 nucleotides: TGTGCCAGCAGTTGGGGACAGAGCTCCTACAATGAGCAGTTCTTC.

This clone is a singleton in its sample. This sequence joins TRBV5-1 and TRBJ1-2; TRBD1 matches at 8 bases. V lost 4 bases to trimming and J lost 0 bases; unmatched junction nucleotides: 5. Per germline, CDR1 SGHRS and CDR2 YFSETQ. This CDR3 is built from 15 residues. The CDR3 DNA reads TGCGCCAGCAGCGTTGGGACAGGACCTAACTATGGCTACACCTTC. This sequence encodes CASSVGTGPNYGYTF.